The source of this T cell receptor beta chain is a study of identical twins. TCRdb analysed the 5' RACE reads with MiXCR anew, one entry per CDR3 protein. This sample carries about 530,000 distinct CDR3 sequences, approximately 20% of them seen once, and the ten largest clones take around 0.5%. V gave up 7 bases and J gave up 6 bases; unmatched junction bases: 16. The CDR3 spans 16 residues. CDR1 and CDR2 (germline): MDHEN, SYDVKM. Study conclusions and caveats: Analyses of zero insertions could be partly confounded by invariant MAIT and iNKT cells.

Donors were all healthy Caucasians. Turning to this clonotype: Its antigen remains unknown.

This sample also appeared in a second study, on yellow fever vaccine responses in identical twins.

Material for sequencing was CD4+ T cells sorted from blood. This chain connects TRBV28 to TRBJ2-7, with TRBD2 matching over 9 bases. The sequence derives from a young woman in good health. CDR3 nucleotide sequence: TGTGCCAGCAAGGTCGGCGGGAGGGCTCCCTTGAGCGAGCAGTACTTC. Its translation is CASKVGGRAPLSEQYF.